Listed below are T cell receptor beta chains from one sample, sequenced in a study of cytomegalovirus exposure and HLA in healthy donors. Method: immunoSEQ multiplex PCR; TCRdb's copy keeps in-frame clones and lacks some. This table holds under 250,000 clones, over 75% found once. Sequencing input: PBMCs. These receptors all stem from a boy aged 5-17 years in good health and CMV-seronegative. The CDR3 runs from the conserved cysteine through the conserved F or W. Fields, in order: CDR3 protein, CDR3 DNA, V gene, clone size, D gene, J gene. D genes are given only for firm matches. Clone sizes are given selectively: once, few, many, or a class where the clone is expanded.

CASTPTGMAEKLFF	TGTGCCAGCACCCCGACAGGGATGGCTGAAAAACTGTTTTTT	TRBV7-2	NA	TRBD1	TRBJ1-4
CASSIRGTGGRAFF	TGTGCCAGTAGTATAAGAGGGACAGGAGGACGAGCTTTCTTT	TRBV19	NA	TRBD1	TRBJ1-1
CASSLIAGFGEQYF	TGCGCCAGCAGCTTGATAGCAGGGTTTGGCGAGCAGTACTTC	TRBV5-1	NA	NA	TRBJ2-7
CASSLSTGGETQYF	TGTGCCAGCTCCTTATCGACAGGGGGAGAGACCCAGTACTTC	TRBV18	NA	TRBD1	TRBJ2-5
CASSALASGETYEQYF	TGTGCCAGCAGTGCTTTGGCTAGCGGGGAAACCTACGAGCAGTACTTC	TRBV2	few	TRBD2	TRBJ2-7
CSVTGIGHEQYF	TGCAGCGTTACCGGGATCGGGCACGAGCAGTACTTC	TRBV29-1	NA	NA	TRBJ2-7
CASSVAQGLGMTEAFF	TGTGCCAGCAGCGTAGCTCAGGGGCTGGGTATGACTGAAGCTTTCTTT	TRBV9	NA	NA	TRBJ1-1
CAWTKLDYGYTF	TGTGCCTGGACCAAGCTGGACTATGGCTACACCTTC	TRBV30	NA	NA	TRBJ1-2
CASSIAGAMETQYF	TGTGCCAGTAGTATAGCGGGAGCTATGGAGACCCAGTACTTC	TRBV19	NA	NA	TRBJ2-5
CASSPGGVYNEQFF	TGTGCCAGCAGCCCCGGGGGGGTCTACAATGAGCAGTTCTTC	TRBV9	NA	TRBD2	TRBJ2-1
CSVVIGLAGLYQETQYF	TGCAGCGTTGTAATCGGACTAGCGGGACTGTACCAAGAGACCCAGTACTTC	TRBV29-1	NA	TRBD2	TRBJ2-5
CASSPTGTSGRRTHF	TGTGCCAGTAGTCCTACCGGGACTAGCGGGAGGCGCACGCACTTC	TRBV19	NA	TRBD2	TRBJ2-7
CASSQLGGNTEAFF	TGTGCCAGCAGCCAATTAGGGGGAAACACTGAAGCTTTCTTT	TRBV14	NA	NA	TRBJ1-1
CASSEAPGTSTYEQYF	TGTGCCAGCAGTGAAGCTCCCGGGACTAGCACCTACGAGCAGTACTTC	TRBV2	NA	TRBD2	TRBJ2-7
CASSMGRGSTNEKLFF	TGTGCCAGTAGTATGGGCAGGGGGTCAACTAATGAAAAACTGTTTTTT	TRBV19	NA	TRBD1	TRBJ1-4
CAISESAGRGETQYF	TGTGCCATCAGTGAGTCGGCGGGGCGAGGGGAGACCCAGTACTTC	TRBV10-3	NA	NA	TRBJ2-5
CASSPTGNSGNTIYF	TGTGCCAGCTCACCCACGGGAAACTCTGGAAACACCATATATTTT	TRBV18	NA	NA	TRBJ1-3
CASTQGGEQYF	TGTGCCAGCACCCAAGGGGGAGAGCAGTACTTC	TRBV7-9	NA	NA	TRBJ2-7
CSARNRGTDTQYF	TGCAGCGCCCGGAACAGGGGCACAGATACGCAGTATTTT	TRBV29-1	NA	NA	TRBJ2-3
CASSPPLTGELFF	TGTGCCAGCTCACCGCCACTTACCGGGGAGCTGTTTTTT	TRBV18	NA	NA	TRBJ2-2
CAWSSGTGDTEAFF	TGTGCCTGGAGCTCCGGGACAGGGGATACTGAAGCTTTCTTT	TRBV30	NA	TRBD1	TRBJ1-1
CASSRSGLANYGYTF	TGTGCCAGCAGCCGGTCAGGGTTAGCTAACTATGGCTACACCTTC	TRBV6-5	NA	NA	TRBJ1-2